This T cell receptor (beta chain) was captured by sequencing in a study of shared clonotypes between healthy human individuals. General study points: Generally, naive subsets (rather than memory subsets) showed larger estimated richness.

Germline V gene lookup returns CDR1 SGHTA and CDR2 FQGNSA. V was trimmed by 5 bases and J by 2 bases, leaving 5 bases between them. The CDR3 has 12 amino acids. TCRdb's table, derived via immunoSEQ multiplex PCR, lists solely in-frame clones and lacks some. The sample has roughly 770,000 clones, approximately 96% seen once. About this clone itself: Its target is not known.

Naive CD8 cells lacked CD45RO, underwent positive selection for CCR7 and left out terminally differentiated effector memory CD45RA+ cells. Material for sequencing was naive CD8+ T cells sorted from blood. This sequence joins TRBV7-2 and TRBJ2-3; D is ambiguous. This receptor was obtained from a man aged 25 to 40 in good health. The chain's CDR3 is CASSRTTDTQYF. Written as DNA, the CDR3 is TGTGCCAGCAGCCGAACCACAGATACGCAGTATTTT.